Below are 17 T cell receptor gamma chains sequenced from a single sample in a study of gamma-delta chains in newborns, infants, children (dated by TCRdb to between 2019 and 2020). The run used an Illumina MiSeq. TCRdb reprocessed the public reads with the caller CATT; rows with the same DNA were merged afterwards. The sample contains 1,700 or so gamma-chain clones, almost 70% of them found a single time. The top ten hold around a quarter of the sample. Sequencing used blood. The receptors stem from a child who was a newborn, infant or young child, either healthy, febrile or measles-vaccinated (not recorded which).

The chain employs TRGV9 and TRGJP. Germline matching of the DNA provided the J gene here, since TCRdb leaves it blank. With V trimmed by 0 bases and J by 7 bases, 15 bases remained unmatched. This CDR3 region has 20 residues. CDR1 and CDR2 from the germline V gene are GITISATS and ISYDGTV (reference sequence). CDR3 sequence reads: CALWEVQGETRELGKKIKVF. CDR3 bases: TGTGCCTTGTGGGAGGTGCAAGGCGAAACGCGGGAGTTGGGCAAAAAAATCAAGGTATTT.

A note on this clone: Other DNA sequences in the same sample also yield this CDR3. This sequence joins TRGV9 and TRGJP. TCRdb offers no J gene call, so here the DNA was matched to germline to obtain one. The germline V gene has CDR1 GITISATS and CDR2 ISYDGTV (reference sequence). V lost 2 bases and J lost 4; bases outside the gene matches: 5. The CDR3 is 17 amino acids. CDR3 loop: CALWEGNQELGKKIKVF. The DNA for the CDR3 is TGTGCCTTGTGGGAGGGGAACCAAGAGTTGGGCAAAAAAATCAAGGTATTT.

V is TRGV9 and J is TRGJP. Because TCRdb records no J gene, it was assigned here through a match of the DNA to germline. With V trimmed by 2 bases and J by 6 bases, 7 bases remained unmatched. Germline V gives CDR1 GITISATS, CDR2 ISYDGTV (reference sequence). This CDR3 is 17 amino acids long. The CDR3 sequence: CALWEATTELGKKIKVF. In DNA, the CDR3 is TGTGCCTTGTGGGAGGCAACCACAGAGTTGGGCAAAAAAATCAAGGTATTT.

Details on this clone: One end of the junction is discordant with germline, which a read error may explain. This chain joins TRGV9 and TRGJP. Here the J gene came from matching the DNA to germline, since TCRdb omits it. In germline, CDR1 is GITISATS, CDR2 ISYDGTV (reference sequence). The CDR3 sequence is 18 residues long. CDR3 sequence: CALWESSRQGLGKKIKVF. For the CDR3, the DNA is TGTGCCTTGTGGGAGTCCTCCCGTCAAGGGTTGGGCAAAAAAATCAAGGTATTT.

The gene calls are TRGV9 and TRGJP. No J gene is reported in TCRdb; it was inferred here by comparing the DNA with germline. The CDR3 sequence is 15 residues long. Germline values: CDR1 GITISATS, CDR2 ISYDGTV (reference sequence). V gave up 4 bases and J gave up 10 bases; unmatched junction bases: 7. DNA for the CDR3: TGTGCCTTGTGGGATTCTACTTTGGGCAAAAAAATCAAGGTATTT. Its translation is CALWDSTLGKKIKVF.

The CDR3, as DNA: TGTGCCTTGTGGGAGAGTAGGAAACTCTTT. It yields the protein CALWESRKLF. The V gene is TRGV9, the J gene TRGJ1 or TRGJ2. In the absence of a J gene in TCRdb, the DNA was matched to germline to assign it here. The CDR3 is 10 residues long. Trimming took 3 bases from V and 12 from J; bases not matched to a gene: 5. CDR1 is GITISATS, CDR2 ISYDGTV, per germline (reference sequence).

The sample holds a few counts of this clone. This may arise from a read error, as a much more abundant clone is one base away. The chain uses TRGV9 and TRGJP. The CDR3 runs 16 residues. Germline V gene lookup returns CDR1 GITISATS and CDR2 ISYDGTV (reference sequence). The ends lost 0 bases at V and 6 bases at J; junction bases unmatched: 2. The CDR3 here is CALWEVPELGKKIKVF. The DNA of the CDR3 is TGTGCCTTGTGGGAGGTGCCAGAGTTGGGCAAAAAAATCAAGGTATTT.

About this clone itself: The same CDR3 arises from other DNA sequences in this sample as well. J gene calling gave no result, while the V gene is TRGV9. Germline assignment: CDR1 GITISATS and CDR2 ISYDGTV (reference sequence). The CDR3 covers 15 residues. DNA for the CDR3: TGTGCCTTGTGGGAGGGAGAGTTGGGCAAAAAAATAAAGGTATTT. Protein sequence: CALWEGELGKKIKVF.

In its sample, this clone was seen a few times. Other DNA sequences in this sample translate to the same CDR3. The chain has TRGV9 and TRGJP. TCRdb leaves out the J gene; it was filled in here by matching the DNA to germline. The CDR3 runs to 17 residues. Germline CDR1 reads GITISATS; CDR2 reads ISYDGTV (reference sequence). V shed 0 bases and J 7 bases; nucleotides not matched to a gene: 6. CDR3 sequence: CALWEVRPELGKKIKVF. CDR3 DNA: TGTGCCTTGTGGGAGGTGCGACCGGAGTTGGGCAAAAAAATCAAGGTATTT.

The chain carries TRGV9 and TRGJP1. Since TCRdb gives no J gene, matching the DNA to germline was used here to assign it. The CDR3 length is 17 residues. V lost 0 bases and J lost 15; bases outside the gene matches: 22. Germline V gene data show CDR1 as GITISATS and CDR2 as ISYDGTV (reference sequence). CDR3 region: CALWEVQGELGKKIKIF. The CDR3 DNA follows: TGTGCCTTGTGGGAGGTGCAGGGAGAGTTGGGCAAAAAAATCAAGATATTT.

The chain employs TRGV3 and TRGJ1 or TRGJ2. Assignment of the J gene here rests on matching the DNA to germline, because TCRdb gives none. CDR1 is VTNTFY, CDR2 YDVSTARD, per germline (reference sequence). This CDR3 has 13 amino acids. The trim removed 0 bases at V and 4 bases at J, leaving 3 bases unmatched. CDR3 sequence reads: CATWDRQYYKKLF. In DNA form, the CDR3 reads TGTGCCACCTGGGACAGGCAATATTATAAGAAACTCTTT.

A note on this clone: Additional DNA sequences in this sample encode the identical CDR3. The chain carries TRGV2 and TRGJ1 or TRGJ2. TCRdb is silent on the J gene; assignment here came from matching the DNA to germline. CDR1 and CDR2 from the germline V gene are EGSNGY and YDSYNSKV. This CDR3 region has 14 residues. The V gene end was trimmed by 0 bases and the J gene end by 4 bases; junction bases not matched to a gene: 6. In nucleotides, the CDR3 is TGTGCCACCTGGGACGGGCCAGGGTATTATAAGAAACTCTTT. Translation: CATWDGPGYYKKLF.

This clone was detected a few times. Other nucleotide sequences from this sample produce the same CDR3. The V call is TRGV9, the J call TRGJP. TCRdb supplies no J gene; here it was assigned by aligning the nucleotide sequence to germline. The CDR3 totals 17 residues. The J segment lost 4 bases and the V segment lost 4 bases, leaving 7 bases of the junction unmatched. In germline, CDR1 is GITISATS, CDR2 ISYDGTV (reference sequence). CDR3 sequence reads: CALWEALQELGKKIKVF. The CDR3 bases are TGTGCCTTGTGGGAAGCCCTTCAAGAGTTGGGCAAAAAAATCAAGGTATTT.

Comments on this clone: This same CDR3 is encoded by further DNA sequences in the sample. The chain employs TRGV9 and TRGJP. TCRdb gives no J gene; it was assigned here by matching the DNA to germline. This CDR3 has 17 residues. Germline assignment: CDR1 GITISATS and CDR2 ISYDGTV (reference sequence). J was trimmed by 4 bases and V by 0 bases; bases with no gene match: 3. This CDR3 is CALWEVHQELGKKIKVF. The CDR3 nucleotides are TGTGCCTTGTGGGAGGTGCATCAAGAGTTGGGCAAAAAAATCAAGGTATTT.

CDR3 protein: CATWDGRYYKKLF. As DNA, the CDR3 is TGTGCCACCTGGGACGGGCGTTATTATAAGAAACTCTTT. The rearrangement links TRGV2 to TRGJ1 or TRGJ2. TCRdb does not report a J gene; here it was assigned by matching the DNA to germline references. Trimming took 0 bases from V and 3 from J; bases not matched to a gene: 2. CDR3 length: 13 residues. The V gene's germline CDR1 is EGSNGY and CDR2 YDSYNSKV.

The genes are TRGV9 and TRGJP. TCRdb supplies no J gene; here it was assigned by aligning the nucleotide sequence to germline. CDR1 GITISATS and CDR2 ISYDGTV come from the germline V gene (reference sequence). The length of the CDR3 is 17 residues. V shed 2 bases and J 4 bases; nucleotides not matched to a gene: 5. The CDR3 DNA reads as TGTGCCTTGTGGGAGGGTTCTCAAGAGTTGGGCAAAAAAATCAAGGTATTT. It translates to CALWEGSQELGKKIKVF.

The chain recombines TRGV4 with TRGJ1 or TRGJ2. Matching the DNA to germline supplied the J gene, which TCRdb does not give. In germline, CDR1 is EGSTGY, CDR2 YDSYTSSV. The trim removed 12 bases at V and 11 bases at J, leaving 10 bases unmatched. The CDR3 is made up of 9 amino acids. CDR3 residues: CASVGEKLF. The CDR3 coding sequence is TGTGCCTCGGTTGGAGAGAAACTCTTT.